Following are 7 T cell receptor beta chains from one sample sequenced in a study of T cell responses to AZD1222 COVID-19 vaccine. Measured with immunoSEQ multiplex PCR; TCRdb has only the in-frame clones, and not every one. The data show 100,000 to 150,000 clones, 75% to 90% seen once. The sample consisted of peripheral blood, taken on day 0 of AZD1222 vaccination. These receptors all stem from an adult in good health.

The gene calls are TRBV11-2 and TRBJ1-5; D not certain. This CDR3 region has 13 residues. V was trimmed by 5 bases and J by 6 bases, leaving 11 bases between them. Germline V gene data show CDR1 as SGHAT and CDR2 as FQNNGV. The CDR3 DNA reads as TGTGCCAGCAGCATCGCCCACAGTCAGCCCCAGCATTTT. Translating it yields CASSIAHSQPQHF.

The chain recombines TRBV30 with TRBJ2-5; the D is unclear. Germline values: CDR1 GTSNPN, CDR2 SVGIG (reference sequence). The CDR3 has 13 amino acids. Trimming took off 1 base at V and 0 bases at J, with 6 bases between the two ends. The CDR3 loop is CAWSEPNQETQYF. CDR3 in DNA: TGTGCCTGGAGTGAACCTAACCAAGAGACCCAGTACTTC. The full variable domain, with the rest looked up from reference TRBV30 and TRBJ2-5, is SQTIHQWPATLVQPVGSPLSLECTVEGTSNPNLYWYRQAAGRGLQLLFYSVGIGQISSEVPQNLSASRPQDRQFILSSKKLLLSDSGFYLCAWSEPNQETQYFGPGTRLLVL.

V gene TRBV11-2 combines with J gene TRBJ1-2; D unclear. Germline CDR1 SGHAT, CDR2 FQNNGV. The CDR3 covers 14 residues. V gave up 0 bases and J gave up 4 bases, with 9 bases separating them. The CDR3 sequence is CASSLDPGPYGYTF. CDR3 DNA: TGTGCCAGCAGCTTAGATCCAGGCCCCTATGGCTACACCTTC.

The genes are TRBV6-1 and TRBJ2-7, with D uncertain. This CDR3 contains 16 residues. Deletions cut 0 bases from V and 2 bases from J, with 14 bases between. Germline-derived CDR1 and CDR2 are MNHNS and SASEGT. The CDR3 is CASSEALNGAAYEQYF. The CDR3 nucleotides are TGTGCCAGCAGTGAAGCACTGAACGGTGCGGCCTACGAGCAGTACTTC.

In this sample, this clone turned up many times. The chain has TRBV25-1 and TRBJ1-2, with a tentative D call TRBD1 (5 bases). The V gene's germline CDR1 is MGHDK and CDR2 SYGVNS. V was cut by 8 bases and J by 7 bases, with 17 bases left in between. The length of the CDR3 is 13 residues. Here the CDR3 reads CASATEGRVGYTF. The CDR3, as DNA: TGTGCCAGCGCTACTGAGGGCAGGGTTGGCTACACCTTC.

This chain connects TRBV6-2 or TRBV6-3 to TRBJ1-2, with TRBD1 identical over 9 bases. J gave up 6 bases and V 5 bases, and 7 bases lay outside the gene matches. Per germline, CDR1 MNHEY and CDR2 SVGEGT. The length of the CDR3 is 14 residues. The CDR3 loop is CASSPRTGVNGYTF. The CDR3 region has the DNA TGTGCCAGCAGTCCCCGGACAGGGGTAAATGGCTACACCTTC.

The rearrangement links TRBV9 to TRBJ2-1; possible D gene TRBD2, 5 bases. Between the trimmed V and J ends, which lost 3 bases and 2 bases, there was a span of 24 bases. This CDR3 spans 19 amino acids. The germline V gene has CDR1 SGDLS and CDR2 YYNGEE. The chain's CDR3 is CASSAQFGGRALAYNEQFF. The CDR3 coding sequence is TGTGCCAGCAGCGCCCAATTCGGCGGGCGGGCTTTGGCCTACAATGAGCAGTTCTTC.